The 24 T cell receptor beta chains given below trace back to one sample, sequenced in a study of graft-versus-host responses after intestinal transplantation. This table comes from immunoSEQ multiplex PCR, and its TCRdb copy is limited to in-frame clones, with some not included. The sample lists some 10,000 clones, about a third occurring once. Sequencing was performed on alloreactive CD4+ T cells from a mixed lymphocyte reaction culture, taken before transplantation. Subset reported: CFSE-low proliferating T cells sorted from approximately 6-day pre-transplant mixed lymphocyte reaction (GvH or HvG direction). All receptors come from a human patient who was an organ donor for intestinal transplantation.

The chain is built from TRBV4-1 and TRBJ1-4, with 9 bases fitting TRBD1. This CDR3 has 16 residues. Germline values: CDR1 MGHRA, CDR2 YSYEKL. V lost 0 bases to trimming and J lost 8 bases; unmatched junction nucleotides: 7. The CDR3 here is CASSQDGTGTGEKLFF. As DNA, the CDR3 is TGCGCCAGCAGCCAAGACGGTACCGGGACAGGGGAAAAACTGTTTTTT.

CDR3 sequence: CASSYTLTGGVYEQYF. CDR3 nucleotides: TGTGCCAGCAGTTACACCCTGACAGGGGGCGTGTACGAGCAGTACTTC. V is TRBV6-6 and J is TRBJ2-7; 10 bases are a match to TRBD1. The CDR3 contains 16 residues. Trimming at V came to 2 bases and at J to 4 bases, leaving 8 bases not matched to a gene. Germline V gene sequence: CDR1 MNHNY, CDR2 SVGAGI (reference sequence).

V usage is TRBV6-5 and J usage is TRBJ1-2; no reliable D call. This CDR3 has 12 amino acids. Looked up from germline, CDR1 is MNHEY and CDR2 is SVGAGI. With 7 bases removed from V and 0 bases from J, the gap between germline ends came to 6 bases. The CDR3 region is CASKRANYGYTF. The DNA for the CDR3 is TGTGCCAGCAAGAGGGCTAACTATGGCTACACCTTC.

This clone was seen a handful of times. This chain connects TRBV7-3 to TRBJ1-2; 9 positions agree with TRBD1. The V segment lost 5 bases and the J segment 2 bases; nucleotides outside the gene matches: 9. Germline-derived CDR1 and CDR2 are SGHTA and FQGTGA. The CDR3 extends over 16 amino acids. This chain's CDR3 is CASSLTGGTSNYGYTF. In DNA, the CDR3 is TGTGCCAGCAGCCTTACAGGGGGCACCTCAAACTATGGCTACACCTTC.

J is TRBJ1-5 and V is TRBV6-6, with D perhaps matching TRBD1 (5 bases). V was shortened by 6 bases and J by 11 bases, with 17 bases between the two germline ends. The CDR3 is 13 amino acids. CDR1 is MNHNY, CDR2 SVGAGI, per germline (reference sequence). The chain's CDR3 is CASSNLHGGSQHF. DNA of the CDR3: TGTGCCAGCAGCAACCTCCACGGGGGATCCCAGCATTTT.

This clone is termed medium-sized. This chain joins TRBV19 and TRBJ1-5, with TRBD1 identical over 10 bases. Germline lookup yields CDR1 LNHDA and CDR2 SQIVND (reference sequence). The junction had 9 bases not matched to a gene; V was cut back by 5 bases and J by 2 bases. The CDR3 loop spans 17 amino acids. The CDR3 region has the DNA TGTGCCAGTAGTCGAGGTGTCGGGACAGGGGGCAATCAGCCCCAGCATTTT. As protein: CASSRGVGTGGNQPQHF. Using reference TRBV19 and TRBJ1-5 for the parts outside the CDR3, the full variable domain is DGGITQSPKYLFRKEGQNVTLSCEQNLNHDAMYWYRQDPGQGLRLIYYSQIVNDFQKGDIAEGYSVSREKKESFPLTVTSAQKNPTAFYLCASSRGVGTGGNQPQHFGDGTRLSIL.

This clone is classed as medium-sized. This chain uses TRBV20-1 with TRBJ1-2, with TRBD1 matching 10 bases. The CDR3 is 10 amino acids. The J segment lost 7 bases and the V segment lost 7 bases, leaving 0 bases of the junction unmatched. CDR1 is DFQATT, CDR2 SNEGSKA, per germline (reference sequence). DNA for the CDR3: TGCAGTGGACAGGGGGCTGGCTACACCTTC. This codes for CSGQGAGYTF.

This chain connects TRBV4-3 to TRBJ2-2, with D possibly TRBD1 on 5 matching bases. CDR3 length equals 19 residues. The germline gives CDR1 LGHNA, CDR2 YSLEER. V gave up 0 bases and J gave up 5 bases, with 22 bases separating them. CDR3 residues: CASSQDWPPRGLITGELFF. DNA for the CDR3: TGCGCCAGCAGCCAAGATTGGCCACCAAGGGGCCTAATAACCGGGGAGCTGTTTTTT.

This clone was seen a few times. The chain combines TRBV4-1 with TRBJ1-6; 8 bases are a match to TRBD1. The CDR3 is 16 residues long. CDR1 is MGHRA and CDR2 is YSYEKL in the germline V gene. The V and J ends lost 1 base and 9 bases, in that order; junction bases with no gene match: 8. Written as DNA, the CDR3 is TGCGCCAGCAGCCAAGGCCCCGACAGGGGCACTTCACCCCTCCACTTT. Encoded protein: CASSQGPDRGTSPLHF.

The table lists this clone with a few counts. The genes are TRBV7-2 and TRBJ2-2; 8 bases match TRBD2. The CDR3 has 18 residues. From germline, CDR1 is SGHTA and CDR2 FQGNSA. Trimming removed 0 bases from V and 1 base from J; junction bases left unmatched: 7. CDR3 protein: CASSLAQAGALNTGELFF. CDR3 DNA sequence: TGTGCCAGCAGCTTAGCGCAAGCGGGGGCCTTGAACACCGGGGAGCTGTTTTTT.

This clone was recorded a few times. The chain uses TRBV2 and TRBJ1-6; no definite D call. CDR3 length: 11 residues. The germline gives CDR1 SNHLY, CDR2 FYNNEI. V lost 7 bases to trimming and J lost 10 bases, with 8 bases between them. This CDR3 reads CASNRESPLHF. CDR3 bases: TGTGCCAGCAATCGGGAATCACCCCTCCACTTT.

A few counts support this clone. V usage is TRBV2 and J usage is TRBJ2-2; 7 bases fit TRBD1. Germline V gene lookup returns CDR1 SNHLY and CDR2 FYNNEI. The CDR3 extends over 13 amino acids. With V trimmed by 6 bases and J by 4 bases, 2 bases remained unmatched. The CDR3 sequence: CASSDRVTGELFF. The DNA of the CDR3 is TGTGCCAGCAGCGACAGGGTCACCGGGGAGCTGTTTTTT.

In its sample, this clone was seen a few times. The gene calls are TRBV27 and TRBJ2-7; possibly TRBD2 for D (6 bases). CDR1 MNHEY and CDR2 SMNVEV come from the germline V gene (reference sequence). The CDR3 spans 13 residues. Trimming shortened V by 3 bases and J by 7 bases, and 13 bases separated the two germline ends. This chain's CDR3 is CASSFGGGAEQYF. In DNA, the CDR3 is TGTGCCAGCAGTTTTGGGGGAGGCGCGGAGCAGTACTTC.

This clone was detected a few times. The chain joins TRBV18 to TRBJ1-1, with 11 bases fitting TRBD1. There are 13 residues in the CDR3. Germline CDR1 is KGHSH and CDR2 is LQKENI. V shed 6 bases, J shed 6 bases, and the junction held 3 bases outside the gene matches. The CDR3: CASSSGQGAEAFF. CDR3 DNA: TGTGCCAGCTCCTCGGGACAGGGGGCTGAAGCTTTCTTT.

V is TRBV5-4 and J is TRBJ2-1; TRBD2 aligns across 7 bases. CDR1 is SGHNT, CDR2 YYREEE, per germline (reference sequence). V lost 3 bases and J lost 0; bases outside the gene matches: 9. CDR3 length: 17 residues. CDR3 sequence reads: CASSSGAGALSYNEQFF. CDR3 coding DNA: TGTGCCAGCAGCTCCGGGGCGGGAGCCCTCTCCTACAATGAGCAGTTCTTC.

The chain's CDR3 is CASSFGPGGYEQYF. CDR3 sequence (DNA): TGTGCCAGCAGCTTCGGCCCAGGGGGCTACGAGCAGTACTTC. The chain links TRBV11-2 to TRBJ2-7; TRBD1 agrees at 7 bases. Germline V gene sequence: CDR1 SGHAT, CDR2 FQNNGV. The V gene end was trimmed by 3 bases and the J gene end by 3 bases; junction bases not matched to a gene: 5. The CDR3 runs 14 residues.

This clone qualifies as medium-sized (0.01 to 0.1%). The rearrangement joins TRBV4-1 to TRBJ1-3, with TRBD1 matching 7 bases. The length of the CDR3 is 17 residues. Germline V gene lookup returns CDR1 MGHRA and CDR2 YSYEKL. Unmatched junction bases numbered 8, after V lost 3 bases and J lost 0 bases. As DNA, the CDR3 is TGCGCCAGCAGCCACGTCCGGACAGGTGGCTCTGGAAACACCATATATTTT. This translates into CASSHVRTGGSGNTIYF.

As for this clone: One end of the junction varies from germline; a read error may be responsible. The sample holds other DNA sequences that translate to the same CDR3. V usage is TRBV15 and J usage is TRBJ1-1; tentatively, D is TRBD1 (5 bases). The V gene's germline CDR1 is LNHNV and CDR2 YYDKDF (reference sequence). The CDR3 totals 17 residues. The CDR3 reads CATSRGRQNPMNTEAFF. In DNA form, the CDR3 reads TGTGCTACCAGCAGAGGAAGACAGAATCCCATGAACACTGAAGCTTTCTTT. Supplemented by reference TRBV15 and TRBJ1-1, the full variable domain reads DAMVIQNPRYQVTQFGKPVTLSCSQTLNHNVMYWYQQKSSQAPKLLFHYYDKDFNNEADTPDNFQSRRPNTSFCFLDIRSPGLGDTAMYLCATSRGRQNPMNTEAFFGQGTRLTVV.

As for this clone: At one end, the junction sequence differs from germline, possibly due to a read error. The J gene is TRBJ1-6, the V gene TRBV11-1; no clear D gene. This CDR3 is 16 amino acids long. Germline V gene lookup returns CDR1 SGHAT and CDR2 FQDESV (reference sequence). The CDR3 loop is CASSLATGSYNSPLHF. The CDR3 DNA is TGTGCCAGCAGCCTAGCAACGGGGTCCTATAATTCACCCCTCCACTTT.

This clone was seen once. CDR3 nucleotide sequence: TGTGCCAGCAGTAAATGGACAGGGGGCGAGCAGTACTTC. It yields the protein CASSKWTGGEQYF. The chain links TRBV27 to TRBJ2-7; 10 nucleotides match TRBD1. The V gene end was trimmed by 5 bases and the J gene end by 6 bases; junction bases not matched to a gene: 4. Germline lookup yields CDR1 MNHEY and CDR2 SMNVEV (reference sequence). The CDR3 length is 13 residues.

In this sample, this clone is medium-sized. The rearrangement links TRBV7-9 to TRBJ2-1; 13 positions agree with TRBD2. The V segment lost 7 bases and the J segment 7 bases; nucleotides outside the gene matches: 7. CDR1 is SEHNR and CDR2 is FQNEAQ in the germline V gene (reference sequence). There are 15 residues in the CDR3. This CDR3 is CASTRGTSGVNEQFF. The CDR3, as DNA: TGTGCCAGCACCCGAGGGACTAGCGGGGTAAATGAGCAGTTCTTC.

The chain recombines TRBV6-1 with TRBJ2-7; 9 bases are shared with TRBD2. The CDR3 has 17 residues. The V gene's germline CDR1 is MNHNS and CDR2 SASEGT. J lost 2 bases, V lost 2 bases, and 10 bases had no gene match. The CDR3 is CASSEIGGGAATYEQYF. DNA for the CDR3: TGTGCCAGCAGTGAAATCGGCGGGGGGGCTGCAACCTACGAGCAGTACTTC.

Here the CDR3 DNA reads TGTGCCAGCAGCTTAGTCGCCAGGGATAACTATGGCTACACCTTC. Residues: CASSLVARDNYGYTF. This chain links TRBV7-2 with TRBJ1-2, with D perhaps TRBD1 (5 bases). The germline V and J ends were trimmed by 1 base and 1 base, with 10 bases remaining between them. This CDR3 spans 15 amino acids. The germline CDR1 and CDR2 sequences are SGHTA and FQGNSA.

The genes are TRBV27 and TRBJ1-6; maybe TRBD1 (5 bases). CDR3 length equals 12 residues. Germline V gives CDR1 MNHEY, CDR2 SMNVEV (reference sequence). Trimming shortened V by 4 bases and J by 13 bases, and 11 bases separated the two germline ends. The CDR3 DNA reads TGTGCCAGCAGTTCAGGTGGGGCTCCCCTCCACTTT. It specifies CASSSGGAPLHF.